What follows are 22 T cell receptor beta chains derived from one specimen sequenced in a study of CD8+ T cells in alopecia areata. The authors extracted RNA and reverse transcribed it into cDNA as the sequencing template. Method: immunoSEQ multiplex PCR; TCRdb's copy keeps in-frame clones and lacks some. The sample lists 200,000 to 250,000 clones, about 58% occurring once. Regarding treatment: oral pan-JAK inhibitor, 5-10 mg twice daily. The sequences come from CD4+ T cells sorted from blood, collected at week 4, from a patient treated with tofacitinib. The receptors here all came from a human donor with alopecia areata.

This clone has only a few counts. The CDR3 is CASSLGGNVGGYTF. The CDR3, as DNA: TGTGCCAGCAGCTTAGGGGGGAACGTGGGTGGCTACACCTTC. The chain couples TRBV11-2 to TRBJ1-2, with D maybe TRBD1 (5 bases). Germline V gene sequence: CDR1 SGHAT, CDR2 FQNNGV. Between the trimmed V and J ends, which lost 1 base and 7 bases, there was a span of 13 bases. The CDR3 loop spans 14 amino acids.

This chain joins TRBV27 and TRBJ1-1; possible D gene TRBD1, 6 bases. The CDR3 has 16 amino acids. The germline V gene has CDR1 MNHEY and CDR2 SMNVEV (reference sequence). Trimming took off 0 bases at V and 3 bases at J, with 14 bases between the two ends. The CDR3 coding sequence is TGTGCCAGCAGTTTATCGTGGGGGCTTAAGCACACTGAAGCTTTCTTT. Its translation is CASSLSWGLKHTEAFF.

J is TRBJ1-1 and V is TRBV30; D is undetermined. CDR3 length: 13 residues. The V gene lost 1 base and the J gene lost 0 bases, with 6 bases spanning the gap. Germline CDR1 is GTSNPN and CDR2 is SVGIG (reference sequence). Here the CDR3 DNA reads TGTGCCTGGAGTGGATTAGTGAACACTGAAGCTTTCTTT. As protein: CAWSGLVNTEAFF.

The chain recombines TRBV9 with TRBJ2-2; 7 bases are shared with TRBD1. The length of the CDR3 is 15 residues. CDR1 is SGDLS and CDR2 is YYNGEE in the germline V gene. Trimming at V came to 2 bases and at J to 3 bases, leaving 4 bases not matched to a gene. CDR3 region: CASSVGQAHTGELFF. CDR3 bases: TGTGCCAGCAGCGTTGGACAGGCCCACACCGGGGAGCTGTTTTTT. The full variable domain, rest sourced from reference TRBV9 and TRBJ2-2, is DSGVTQTPKHLITATGQRVTLRCSPRSGDLSVYWYQQSLDQGLQFLIQYYNGEERAKGNILERFSAQQFPDLHSELNLSSLELGDSALYFCASSVGQAHTGELFFGEGSRLTVL.

This chain connects TRBV5-6 to TRBJ1-5, with 8 bases fitting TRBD1. The germline CDR1 and CDR2 sequences are SGHDT and YYEEEE. CDR3 size: 15 residues. With 0 bases clipped from V and 7 bases from J, the junction kept 6 bases outside the gene matches. The chain's CDR3 is CASSLAGQGQQPQHF. The CDR3 nucleotides read TGTGCCAGCAGCTTGGCAGGACAGGGCCAGCAGCCCCAGCATTTT.

The genes are TRBV29-1 and TRBJ1-4; no firm D call. This CDR3 is 12 amino acids long. Trimming removed 7 bases at V and 14 bases at J, with 20 bases between. Germline values: CDR1 SQVTM, CDR2 ANQGSEA. CDR3 bases: TGCAGCGCAGGACTAATTCCCGAAAGGCTGTTTTTT. This gives the protein CSAGLIPERLFF.

This chain uses TRBV5-1 with TRBJ2-1; no firm D call. CDR3 length: 14 amino acids. Germline V CDR1 and CDR2: SGHRS, YFSETQ. Trimming shortened V by 4 bases and J by 6 bases, and 14 bases separated the two germline ends. The CDR3 nucleotides are TGCGCCAGCAGCCCCGCGGCTGTCGGCAATGAGCAGTTCTTC. Protein: CASSPAAVGNEQFF.

The chain uses TRBV9 and TRBJ1-6; D may be TRBD1 (5 bases). This CDR3 has 13 amino acids. The germline V and J ends were trimmed by 7 bases and 8 bases, with 13 bases remaining between them. Germline CDR1 is SGDLS and CDR2 is YYNGEE. The CDR3 region has the DNA TGTGCCAGCCCCACGGGGCAAGATTCACCCCTCCACTTT. Translated, it gives CASPTGQDSPLHF.

This sequence joins TRBV30 and TRBJ2-5; D uncertain. Germline V gene sequence: CDR1 GTSNPN, CDR2 SVGIG (reference sequence). The V end was cut by 5 bases, the J end by 4 bases, with 11 bases between. CDR3 length: 12 residues. The CDR3, as DNA: TGTGCCTGGCGTGGGCCTGGAGAGACCCAGTACTTC. Protein sequence: CAWRGPGETQYF.

This chain links TRBV30 with TRBJ1-3; D remains unclear. Germline V gene sequence: CDR1 GTSNPN, CDR2 SVGIG (reference sequence). The ends were cut back, 4 bases at V and 1 base at J, with 11 bases in the middle. This CDR3 has 14 residues. The CDR3 bases are TGTGCCTGGAAACCAAATAGTTCTGGAAACACCATATATTTT. Amino acids: CAWKPNSSGNTIYF.

This clone has more than one count but fewer than ten. The chain carries TRBV7-2 and TRBJ2-7; the D is unclear. V was trimmed by 2 bases and J by 1 base, leaving 12 bases between them. The V gene's germline CDR1 is SGHTA and CDR2 FQGNSA. The CDR3 has 15 amino acids. The CDR3 DNA sequence: TGTGCCAGCAGCTTAAACGGGCAGGCGTCCTACGAGCAGTACTTC. Encoded protein: CASSLNGQASYEQYF.

V gene TRBV15 combines with J gene TRBJ1-2; a possible D gene is TRBD1 (6 bases). V shed 3 bases and J shed 8 bases, with 22 bases lying between them. This CDR3 spans 16 amino acids. Germline V gives CDR1 LNHNV, CDR2 YYDKDF (reference sequence). DNA of the CDR3: TGTGCCACCAGCAGGGGGGCGTCAGTCAATTTGGGCGGCTACACCTTC. It specifies CATSRGASVNLGGYTF.

The chain is built from TRBV2 and TRBJ2-1, with D tentatively TRBD2 (6 bases). CDR1 and CDR2 from the germline V gene are SNHLY and FYNNEI. Trimming removed 4 bases from V and 8 bases from J, with 18 bases in between. There are 15 residues in the CDR3. CDR3 residues: CASSGLRGNVYEQFF. In nucleotides, the CDR3 is TGTGCCAGCAGTGGTTTGCGGGGCAACGTCTATGAGCAGTTCTTC.

This clone has a single count. The chain links TRBV6-1 to TRBJ2-3; 10 nucleotides match TRBD2. The V gene's germline CDR1 is MNHNS and CDR2 SASEGT. The CDR3 consists of 16 residues. The junction had 3 bases not matched to a gene; V was cut back by 2 bases and J by 1 base. CDR3 DNA: TGTGCCAGCAGTGAACTAGCGGGGGCCCGCACAGATACGCAGTATTTT. This codes for CASSELAGARTDTQYF.

V gene TRBV7-6 combines with J gene TRBJ1-4; D unresolved. The V and J ends lost 1 base and 5 bases respectively, with 11 bases between them. CDR3 length: 15 amino acids. Germline V lookup: CDR1 SGHVS, CDR2 FNYEAQ. CDR3 region: CASSLEPSWNEKLFF. The CDR3 nucleotides read TGTGCCAGCAGCTTAGAGCCTTCTTGGAATGAAAAACTGTTTTTT. Full variable domain (outside the CDR3, taken from reference TRBV7-6 and TRBJ1-4): GAGVSQSPRYKVTKRGQDVALRCDPISGHVSLYWYRQALGQGPEFLTYFNYEAQQDKSGLPNDRFSAERPEGSISTLTIQRTEQRDSAMYRCASSLEPSWNEKLFFGSGTQLSVL.

In this sample, this clone turned up once. Additional DNA sequences in this sample encode the identical CDR3. J is TRBJ2-3 and V is TRBV29-1; 7 bases map to TRBD1. Looked up from germline, CDR1 is SQVTM and CDR2 is ANQGSEA. The CDR3 extends over 13 amino acids. The V segment lost 6 bases and the J segment 0 bases; nucleotides outside the gene matches: 3. The CDR3 nucleotides are TGCAGCGTGAGGGGGCGAAGCACAGATACGCAGTATTTT. Its protein product is CSVRGRSTDTQYF.

As DNA, the CDR3 is TGTGCCAGCAGTGAAAGTCGGGGAACAGCTTTCTTT. Protein sequence: CASSESRGTAFF. This rearrangement joins TRBV6-1 to TRBJ1-1; D gene ambiguous. With 2 bases removed from V and 10 bases from J, the gap between germline ends came to 11 bases. Germline V gene data show CDR1 as MNHNS and CDR2 as SASEGT. There are 12 residues in the CDR3.

This clone was counted only a few times. V is TRBV14 and J is TRBJ2-1, with D possibly matching TRBD2 (6 bases). V lost 0 bases, J lost 13 bases, and 13 bases lay in between. CDR1 SGHDN and CDR2 FVKESK come from the germline V gene. The CDR3 totals 13 residues. As DNA, the CDR3 is TGTGCCAGCAGCCAAGATTGGCGGGGCCTCCAGTTCTTC. This sequence encodes CASSQDWRGLQFF.

The genes are TRBV30 and TRBJ2-2; weak D call: TRBD2 (6 bases). V gave up 8 bases and J gave up 6 bases, with 19 bases separating them. Germline loops: CDR1 GTSNPN, CDR2 SVGIG (reference sequence). This CDR3 has 14 amino acids. DNA for the CDR3: TGTGCCCGATCCGGGACTCCTCCGTCCGGGGAGCTGTTTTTT. Amino acids: CARSGTPPSGELFF.

This clone was detected a few times. The chain employs TRBV29-1 and TRBJ2-1; possible D gene TRBD1, 6 bases. CDR3 length equals 19 residues. Germline CDR1 SQVTM, CDR2 ANQGSEA. V lost 2 bases and J 9 bases, leaving 32 bases between the germline ends. CDR3 region: CSVEFLVAGAASRVAEQFF. The CDR3 DNA reads TGCAGCGTTGAATTCTTGGTAGCAGGGGCGGCCTCGCGCGTTGCTGAGCAGTTCTTC.

This clone was counted a few times. This chain links TRBV14 with TRBJ2-6; D tentatively fits TRBD1 or TRBD2 (5 bases each). The length of the CDR3 is 17 residues. Trimming pared 4 bases from V and 0 bases from J, leaving 13 bases between. Germline CDR1 and CDR2: SGHDN and FVKESK. The CDR3 bases are TGTGCCAGCAGCCCGGGACGGGCAAGCTCTGGGGCCAACGTCCTGACTTTC. Translation gives CASSPGRASSGANVLTF.

Concerning this clone itself: Other DNA sequences within the sample encode an identical CDR3. The J gene is TRBJ2-3, the V gene TRBV29-1; no clear D gene. The CDR3 totals 11 residues. With 4 bases removed from V and 2 bases from J, the gap between germline ends came to 4 bases. Germline V gene sequence: CDR1 SQVTM, CDR2 ANQGSEA. The CDR3 loop reads CSVGPTDTQYF. CDR3 nucleotides: TGCAGCGTTGGGCCCACAGATACGCAGTATTTT.